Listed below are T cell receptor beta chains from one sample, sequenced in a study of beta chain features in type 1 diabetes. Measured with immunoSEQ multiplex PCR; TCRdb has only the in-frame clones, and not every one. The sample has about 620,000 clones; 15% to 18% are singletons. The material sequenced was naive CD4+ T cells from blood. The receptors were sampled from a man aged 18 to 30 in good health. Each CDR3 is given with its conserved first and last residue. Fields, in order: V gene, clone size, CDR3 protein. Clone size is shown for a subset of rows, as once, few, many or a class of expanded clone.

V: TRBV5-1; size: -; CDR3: CASSPDTSGANVLTF
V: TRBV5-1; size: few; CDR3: CASSVGTTSEAFF
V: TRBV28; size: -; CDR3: CASRMNTEAFF
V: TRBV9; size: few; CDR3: CASSVGLAGYNEQFF
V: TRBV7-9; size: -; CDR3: CASSFVGETQYF
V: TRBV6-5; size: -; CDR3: CASSTSTGLYNGYTF
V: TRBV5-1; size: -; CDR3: CASSLDPWTDTQYF
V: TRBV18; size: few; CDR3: CASSPPGNLAKNIQYF
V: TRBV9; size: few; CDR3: CASTLPGDGHYGYTF
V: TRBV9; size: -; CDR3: CASSGTTGKSEKLFF
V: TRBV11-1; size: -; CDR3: CASSQRTGSGNTIYF
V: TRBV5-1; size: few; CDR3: CASSLPPWEQFF
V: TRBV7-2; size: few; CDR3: CASSLAGRLAVATSYNEQFF
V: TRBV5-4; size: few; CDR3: CASSPGGENTEAFF
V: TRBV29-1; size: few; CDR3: CSVGTTGLLAKNIQYF
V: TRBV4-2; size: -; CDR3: CASSQGTGYEQYF
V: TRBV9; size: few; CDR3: CASSVAPRVDQPQHF
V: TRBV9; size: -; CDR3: CASSRDSVASPLHF
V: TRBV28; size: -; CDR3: CASRWTGSTGELFF
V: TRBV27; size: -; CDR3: CASSLVGSNQPQHF
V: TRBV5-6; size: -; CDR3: CASSRVEGQSGTF
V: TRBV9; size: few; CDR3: CASRRTGGAQYGYTF